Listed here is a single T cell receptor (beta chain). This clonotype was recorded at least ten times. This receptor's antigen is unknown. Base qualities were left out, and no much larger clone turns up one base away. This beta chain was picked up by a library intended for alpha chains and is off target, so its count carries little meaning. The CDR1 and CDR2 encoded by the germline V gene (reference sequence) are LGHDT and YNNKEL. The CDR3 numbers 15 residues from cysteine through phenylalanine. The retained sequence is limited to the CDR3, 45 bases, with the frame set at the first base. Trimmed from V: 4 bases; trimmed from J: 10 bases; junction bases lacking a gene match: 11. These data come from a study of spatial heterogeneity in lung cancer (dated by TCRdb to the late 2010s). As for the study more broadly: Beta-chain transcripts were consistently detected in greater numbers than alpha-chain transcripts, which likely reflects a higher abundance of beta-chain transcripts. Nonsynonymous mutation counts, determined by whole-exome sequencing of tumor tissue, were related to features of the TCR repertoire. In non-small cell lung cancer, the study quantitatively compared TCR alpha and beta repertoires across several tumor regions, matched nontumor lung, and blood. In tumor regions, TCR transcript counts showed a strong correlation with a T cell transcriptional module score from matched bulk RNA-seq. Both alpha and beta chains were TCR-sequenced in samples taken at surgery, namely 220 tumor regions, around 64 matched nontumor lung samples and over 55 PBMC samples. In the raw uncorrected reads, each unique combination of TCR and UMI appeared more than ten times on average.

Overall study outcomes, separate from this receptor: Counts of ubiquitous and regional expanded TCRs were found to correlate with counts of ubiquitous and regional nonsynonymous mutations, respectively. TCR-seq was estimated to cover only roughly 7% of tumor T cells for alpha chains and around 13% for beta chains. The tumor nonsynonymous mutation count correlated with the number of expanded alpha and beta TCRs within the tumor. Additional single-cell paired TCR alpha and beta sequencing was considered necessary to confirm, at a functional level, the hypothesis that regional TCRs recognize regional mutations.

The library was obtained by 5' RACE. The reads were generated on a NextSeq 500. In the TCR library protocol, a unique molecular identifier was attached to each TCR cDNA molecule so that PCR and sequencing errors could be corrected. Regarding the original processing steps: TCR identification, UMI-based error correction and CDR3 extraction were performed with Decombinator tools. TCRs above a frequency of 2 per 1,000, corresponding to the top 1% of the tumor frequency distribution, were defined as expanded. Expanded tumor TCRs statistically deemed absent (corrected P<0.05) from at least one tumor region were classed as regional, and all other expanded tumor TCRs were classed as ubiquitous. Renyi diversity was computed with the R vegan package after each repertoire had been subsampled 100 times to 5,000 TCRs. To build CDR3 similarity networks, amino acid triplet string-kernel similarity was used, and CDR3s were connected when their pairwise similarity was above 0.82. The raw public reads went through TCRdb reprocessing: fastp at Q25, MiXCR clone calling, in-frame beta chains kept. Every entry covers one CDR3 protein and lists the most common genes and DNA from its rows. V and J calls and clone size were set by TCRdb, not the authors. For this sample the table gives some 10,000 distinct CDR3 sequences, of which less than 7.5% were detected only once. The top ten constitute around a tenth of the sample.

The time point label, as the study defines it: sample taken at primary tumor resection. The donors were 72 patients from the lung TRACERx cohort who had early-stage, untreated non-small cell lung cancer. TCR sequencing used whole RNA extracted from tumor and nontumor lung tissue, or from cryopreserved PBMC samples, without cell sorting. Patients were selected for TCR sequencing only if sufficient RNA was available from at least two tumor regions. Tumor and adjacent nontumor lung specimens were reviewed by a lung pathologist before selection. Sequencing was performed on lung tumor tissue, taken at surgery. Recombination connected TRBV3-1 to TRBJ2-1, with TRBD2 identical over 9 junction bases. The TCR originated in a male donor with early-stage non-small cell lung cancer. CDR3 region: CASSPGLARIGEQFF. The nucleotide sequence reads TGTGCCAGCAGCCCCGGACTAGCGAGGATTGGAGAGCAGTTCTTC.